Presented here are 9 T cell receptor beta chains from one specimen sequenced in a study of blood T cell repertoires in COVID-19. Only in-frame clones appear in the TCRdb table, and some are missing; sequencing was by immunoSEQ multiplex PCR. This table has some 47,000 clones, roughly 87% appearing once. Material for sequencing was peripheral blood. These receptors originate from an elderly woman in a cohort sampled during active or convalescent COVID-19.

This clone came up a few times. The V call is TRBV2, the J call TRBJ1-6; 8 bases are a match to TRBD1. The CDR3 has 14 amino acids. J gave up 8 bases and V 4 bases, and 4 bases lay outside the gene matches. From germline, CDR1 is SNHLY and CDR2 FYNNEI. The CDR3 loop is CASSADRAYSPLHF. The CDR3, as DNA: TGTGCCAGCAGTGCGGACAGGGCATATTCACCCCTCCACTTT.

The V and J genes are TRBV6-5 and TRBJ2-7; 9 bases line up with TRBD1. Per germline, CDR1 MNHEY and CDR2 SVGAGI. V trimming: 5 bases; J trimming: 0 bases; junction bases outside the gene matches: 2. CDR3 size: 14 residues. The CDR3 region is CASSIQGASYEQYF. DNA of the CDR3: TGTGCCAGCAGTATACAGGGGGCCTCCTACGAGCAGTACTTC.

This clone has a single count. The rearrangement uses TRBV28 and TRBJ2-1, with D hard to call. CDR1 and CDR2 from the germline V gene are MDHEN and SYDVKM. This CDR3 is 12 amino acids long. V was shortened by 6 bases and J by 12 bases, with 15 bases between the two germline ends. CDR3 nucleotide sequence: TGTGCCAGCAGCCTACTCCAGGCGCCGCAGTTCTTC. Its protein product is CASSLLQAPQFF.

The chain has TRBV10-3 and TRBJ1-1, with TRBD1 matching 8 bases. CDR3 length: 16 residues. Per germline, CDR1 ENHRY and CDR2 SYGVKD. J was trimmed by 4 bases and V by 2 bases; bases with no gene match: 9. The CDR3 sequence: CAISEIPRGPSTEAFF. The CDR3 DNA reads TGTGCCATCAGTGAGATTCCCAGGGGGCCGAGCACTGAAGCTTTCTTT.

The CDR3 DNA reads as TGTGCCTGGGGACTAGCGGCCCCCTACGAGCAGTACTTC. Protein product: CAWGLAAPYEQYF. The chain is built from TRBV30 and TRBJ2-7; 10 bases agree with TRBD2. Trimming took 5 bases from V and 2 from J; bases not matched to a gene: 3. The germline V gene has CDR1 GTSNPN and CDR2 SVGIG (reference sequence). This CDR3 has 13 amino acids.

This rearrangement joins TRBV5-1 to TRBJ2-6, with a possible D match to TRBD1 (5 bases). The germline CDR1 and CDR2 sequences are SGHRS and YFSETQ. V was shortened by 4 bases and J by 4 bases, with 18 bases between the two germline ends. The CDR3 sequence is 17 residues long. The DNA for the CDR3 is TGCGCCAGCAGCCGGCGGTCAGGGTCTTCCGGGGCCAACGTCCTGACTTTC. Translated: CASSRRSGSSGANVLTF. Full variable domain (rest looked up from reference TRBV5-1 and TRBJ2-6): KAGVTQTPRYLIKTRGQQVTLSCSPISGHRSVSWYQQTPGQGLQFLFEYFSETQRNKGNFPGRFSGRQFSNSRSEMNVSTLELGDSALYLCASSRRSGSSGANVLTFGAGSRLTVL.

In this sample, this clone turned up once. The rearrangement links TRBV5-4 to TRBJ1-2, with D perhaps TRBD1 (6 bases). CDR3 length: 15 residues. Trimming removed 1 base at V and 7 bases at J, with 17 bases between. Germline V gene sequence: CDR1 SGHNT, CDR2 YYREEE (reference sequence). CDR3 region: CASSLRGGGAAGYTF. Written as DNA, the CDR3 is TGTGCCAGCAGCTTGCGGGGCGGGGGGGCTGCTGGCTACACCTTC.

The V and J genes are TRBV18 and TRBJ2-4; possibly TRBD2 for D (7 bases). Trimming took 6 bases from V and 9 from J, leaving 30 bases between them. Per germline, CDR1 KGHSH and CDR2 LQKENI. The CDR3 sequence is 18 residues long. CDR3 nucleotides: TGTGCCAGCTCCTACGTCGGCGGGGGCCCCCTTTCGAGGCGCATTCAGTACTTC. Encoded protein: CASSYVGGGPLSRRIQYF.

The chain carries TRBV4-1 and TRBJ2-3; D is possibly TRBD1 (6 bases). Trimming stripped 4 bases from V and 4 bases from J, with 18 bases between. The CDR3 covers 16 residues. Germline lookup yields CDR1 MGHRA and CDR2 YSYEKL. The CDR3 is CASSRNQGSQADTQYF. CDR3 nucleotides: TGCGCCAGCAGCCGGAACCAGGGGTCACAGGCAGATACGCAGTATTTT.